A single sample gave rise to the 8 T cell receptor beta chains below, sequenced in a study of blood T cell repertoires in COVID-19. Some clones are missing from TCRdb's copy, which holds only in-frame ones; the method was immunoSEQ multiplex PCR. This sample carries around 260,000 clones, roughly 87% of them seen once, and the ten largest clones take 10% to 15%. Material for sequencing was peripheral blood. The receptors come from a human donor in a cohort sampled during active COVID-19.

The chain links TRBV28 to TRBJ2-2; D is unresolved. The CDR3 is made up of 15 amino acids. Trimming left V 2 bases short and J 1 base short, with 8 bases between. Per germline, CDR1 MDHEN and CDR2 SYDVKM. CDR3 nucleotides: TGTGCCAGCAGTTTAAGGCTAGAGAACACCGGGGAGCTGTTTTTT. Translating gives CASSLRLENTGELFF.

This chain links TRBV5-1 with TRBJ2-7; 7 bases line up with TRBD2. V gave up 1 base and J gave up 7 bases; unmatched junction bases: 11. Germline CDR1 and CDR2: SGHRS and YFSETQ. This CDR3 comprises 15 residues. As DNA, the CDR3 is TGCGCCAGCAGCTTGACGGGAGGCTCCCCGGGAGAGCAGTACTTC. Its protein is CASSLTGGSPGEQYF.

The chain has TRBV18 and TRBJ2-1, with 7 bases lining up with TRBD2. This CDR3 is 12 amino acids long. Germline V gene lookup returns CDR1 KGHSH and CDR2 LQKENI. J gave up 8 bases and V 4 bases, and 2 bases lay outside the gene matches. Written as DNA, the CDR3 is TGTGCCAGCTCACTTACTAGCGATGAGCAGTTCTTC. Translated, it gives CASSLTSDEQFF.

In this sample, this clone turned up once. This rearrangement joins TRBV19 to TRBJ2-2, with D possibly TRBD1 on 6 matching bases. Trimming took off 4 bases at V and 5 bases at J, with 14 bases between the two ends. CDR3 size: 15 residues. In germline, CDR1 is LNHDA, CDR2 SQIVND (reference sequence). DNA of the CDR3: TGTGCCAGTAGTACGGGACATTTGATTACCGGGGAGCTGTTTTTT. This translates into CASSTGHLITGELFF.

The table lists this clone with a count of one. The chain couples TRBV24-1 to TRBJ2-3, with 11 bases lining up with TRBD2. This CDR3 region has 18 residues. From germline, CDR1 is KGHDR and CDR2 SFDVKD. The V and J ends lost 4 bases and 0 bases, in that order; junction bases with no gene match: 8. The CDR3 reads CATSDARWTSGSTDTQYF. For the CDR3, the DNA is TGTGCCACCAGTGACGCCCGATGGACTAGCGGGAGCACAGATACGCAGTATTTT.

This sequence joins TRBV5-4 and TRBJ2-1, with 9 bases matching TRBD2. The germline CDR1 and CDR2 sequences are SGHNT and YYREEE (reference sequence). The V segment lost 8 bases and the J segment 10 bases; nucleotides outside the gene matches: 13. This CDR3 is built from 14 residues. DNA of the CDR3: TGTGCCAGTACAGCGGGAGGTGGGGTAGGGGAGCAGTTCTTC. Its translation is CASTAGGGVGEQFF.

This chain uses TRBV28 with TRBJ2-3; D might be TRBD1 (6 bases). CDR1 and CDR2 (germline): MDHEN, SYDVKM. The CDR3 spans 13 residues. V was cut by 5 bases and J by 4 bases, with 10 bases left in between. The CDR3 loop is CASSLQGADTQYF. The CDR3 DNA is TGTGCCAGCAGTCTACAGGGCGCAGATACGCAGTATTTT.

The chain recombines TRBV5-1 with TRBJ2-1, with D possibly TRBD2 on 5 matching bases. The CDR3 totals 17 residues. The V end was cut by 1 base, the J end by 0 bases, with 14 bases between. Looked up from germline, CDR1 is SGHRS and CDR2 is YFSETQ. CDR3 residues: CASSLFLLGSSYNEQFF. DNA for the CDR3: TGCGCCAGCAGCTTGTTTCTACTAGGGAGCTCCTACAATGAGCAGTTCTTC.